The 18 T cell receptor beta chains presented below share a single source sample, sequenced in a study of OX40 agonist ivuxolimab in advanced cancers. TCRdb's copy holds only in-frame clones and misses some; the assay was immunoSEQ multiplex PCR. The top ten hold approximately 0.72% of the sample, which has tens of thousands of clones, approximately 89% seen once. The sample here was CD4+ or CD8+ T cells sorted from blood, taken in a trial of the OX40 agonist ivuxolimab. The receptor source for this set is an adult with an advanced solid tumor such as melanoma, head and neck, liver or kidney cancer.

The chain joins TRBV29-1 to TRBJ2-7; possible D gene TRBD1, 7 bases. Trimming cost V 3 bases and J 4 bases, with 10 bases left between them. CDR3 length: 12 residues. Looked up from germline, CDR1 is SQVTM and CDR2 is ANQGSEA. The CDR3 DNA reads as TGCAGCGTTGACGCGGGACAGTACGAGCAGTACTTC. As protein: CSVDAGQYEQYF.

This clone was detected once. V is TRBV11-3 and J is TRBJ2-2; 7 nucleotides match TRBD1. Germline-derived CDR1 and CDR2 are SGHNT and YENEEA. The CDR3 spans 17 residues. The junction had 13 bases not matched to a gene; V was cut back by 4 bases and J by 5 bases. The CDR3, as DNA: TGTGCCAGCAGCTCCCGGGGTGGGGGACAGCTAACCGGGGAGCTGTTTTTT. Its translation is CASSSRGGGQLTGELFF.

This chain joins TRBV9 and TRBJ1-2, with 7 positions matching TRBD1. The ends lost 0 bases at V and 8 bases at J; junction bases unmatched: 4. Germline V gene sequence: CDR1 SGDLS, CDR2 YYNGEE. The CDR3 sequence is 13 residues long. CDR3 nucleotides: TGTGCCAGCAGCGTAGAGCAGGGGGAGGGCTACACCTTC. This sequence encodes CASSVEQGEGYTF.

V is TRBV5-4 and J is TRBJ1-2; D unresolved. Germline V gene sequence: CDR1 SGHNT, CDR2 YYREEE (reference sequence). The CDR3 length is 13 residues. Trimming pared 2 bases from V and 3 bases from J, leaving 8 bases between. The CDR3 sequence: CASSFRQDYGYTF. The CDR3 DNA sequence: TGTGCCAGCAGCTTTCGGCAGGACTATGGCTACACCTTC.

The genes are TRBV7-9 and TRBJ2-7; 15 bases are a match to TRBD2. Germline values: CDR1 SEHNR, CDR2 FQNEAQ (reference sequence). V dropped 3 bases and J dropped 6; count of bases not matched to a gene: 6. The CDR3 is made up of 16 amino acids. The CDR3 loop is CASSLSSGLAGGEQYF. CDR3 DNA sequence: TGTGCCAGCAGCTTGTCATCGGGACTAGCGGGGGGCGAGCAGTACTTC.

This clone was detected a few times. In nucleotides, the CDR3 is TGCAGCGTTGAGGGACTAGCGGGAGAGGTCCAAGAGACCCAGTACTTC. This translates into CSVEGLAGEVQETQYF. This chain joins TRBV29-1 and TRBJ2-5; 14 nucleotides align to TRBD2. Trimming took 3 bases from V and 1 from J; bases not matched to a gene: 4. This CDR3 has 16 residues. Germline loops: CDR1 SQVTM, CDR2 ANQGSEA.

The chain combines TRBV5-1 with TRBJ2-1; possibly TRBD2 for D (5 bases). Trimming cost V 4 bases and J 4 bases, with 15 bases left between them. From germline, CDR1 is SGHRS and CDR2 YFSETQ. There are 15 residues in the CDR3. The CDR3 DNA reads TGCGCCAGCAGCCCCCGGGTCAGCGGATACAATGAGCAGTTCTTC. This translates into CASSPRVSGYNEQFF.

This clone was counted between two and nine times. The rearrangement joins TRBV16 to TRBJ1-2, with D possibly being TRBD1 (5 bases). The CDR3 has 14 amino acids. Trimming stripped 4 bases from V and 0 bases from J, with 9 bases between. Germline V gene data show CDR1 as KGHSY and CDR2 as FQNENV. The DNA of the CDR3 is TGTGCCAGCAGCCCCCAGACAGCTAACTATGGCTACACCTTC. Translation: CASSPQTANYGYTF. Looking up the rest from reference TRBV16 and TRBJ1-2 gives the full variable domain: GEEVAQTPKHLVRGEGQKAKLYCAPIKGHSYVFWYQQVLKNEFKFLISFQNENVFDETGMPKERFSAKCLPNSPCSLEIQATKLEDSAVYFCASSPQTANYGYTFGSGTRLTVV.

This clone was observed a few times. The J gene is TRBJ2-2, the V gene TRBV27; weak D call: TRBD1 (7 bases). Germline-derived CDR1 and CDR2 are MNHEY and SMNVEV (reference sequence). V was pared by 6 bases and J by 5 bases, with 16 bases between. CDR3 length equals 15 residues. CDR3 in DNA: TGTGCCAGCAGGCCAGAGGGGGCGGGGACCGGGGAGCTGTTTTTT. This gives the protein CASRPEGAGTGELFF.

This clone was counted a few times. The rearrangement links TRBV5-1 to TRBJ1-1, with D maybe TRBD1 (6 bases). CDR1 and CDR2 (germline): SGHRS, YFSETQ. This CDR3 contains 15 residues. Trimming pared 0 bases from V and 4 bases from J, leaving 13 bases between. CDR3 nucleotides: TGCGCCAGCAGCTTGGGGCGGACAGCTAGCACTGAAGCTTTCTTT. It specifies CASSLGRTASTEAFF.

The rearrangement uses TRBV7-8 and TRBJ2-7; possible D gene TRBD2, 7 bases. The CDR3 runs 15 residues. V lost 2 bases and J lost 5, with 16 bases in between. CDR1 and CDR2 (germline): SGHVS, FQNEAQ. The CDR3 sequence is CASSLILRGGNEQYF. The DNA of the CDR3 is TGTGCCAGCAGCTTAATCCTGAGGGGGGGCAACGAGCAGTACTTC.

The CDR3 sequence is CASSPGGTAFF. The DNA of the CDR3 is TGTGCCAGTAGCCCTGGGGGGACGGCTTTCTTT. The chain employs TRBV19 and TRBJ1-1; weak D call: TRBD1 (5 bases). The V and J ends lost 6 bases and 11 bases respectively, with 13 bases between them. Germline CDR1 reads LNHDA; CDR2 reads SQIVND (reference sequence). The CDR3 is made up of 11 amino acids.

V gene TRBV14 combines with J gene TRBJ2-5, with D tentatively TRBD2 (5 bases). V dropped 1 base and J dropped 5 bases, with 5 bases sitting between them. CDR3 size: 12 residues. Per germline, CDR1 SGHDN and CDR2 FVKESK. This chain's CDR3 is CASSQGRETQYF. The CDR3 bases are TGTGCCAGCAGCCAAGGGAGGGAGACCCAGTACTTC.

CDR3 bases: TGTGCCAGCAGCCGCCGACAGGGACTGGAATGGGAGCTGTTTTTT. It codes for CASSRRQGLEWELFF. The V gene is TRBV7-2, the J gene TRBJ2-2; D might be TRBD1 (7 bases). Trimming left V 5 bases short and J 9 bases short, with 19 bases between. CDR3 length: 15 amino acids. Per the germline V gene, CDR1 is SGHTA and CDR2 is FQGNSA.

This clone is a singleton in its sample. CDR3 region: CACQGTGGTEAFF. Written as DNA, the CDR3 is TGTGCCTGCCAAGGGACAGGGGGCACTGAAGCTTTCTTT. The rearrangement joins TRBV30 to TRBJ1-1; the match to TRBD1 covers 11 bases. V was pared by 6 bases and J by 4 bases, with 4 bases of the junction left unmatched. This CDR3 comprises 13 residues. The germline gives CDR1 GTSNPN, CDR2 SVGIG (reference sequence).

The chain carries TRBV6-5 and TRBJ1-1; a possible D gene is TRBD1 (6 bases). The V end was cut by 10 bases, the J end by 4 bases, with 13 bases between. This CDR3 contains 12 residues. The germline V gene has CDR1 MNHEY and CDR2 SVGAGI. This chain's CDR3 is CATGQSVTEAFF. The CDR3 bases are TGTGCCACCGGACAGAGCGTCACTGAAGCTTTCTTT.

The chain couples TRBV5-1 to TRBJ2-1, with 11 bases identical to TRBD1. Unmatched junction bases numbered 6, after V lost 7 bases and J lost 9 bases. CDR3 length: 13 amino acids. Germline V CDR1 and CDR2: SGHRS, YFSETQ. CDR3 nucleotides: TGCGCCAGCTTTGGACAGGGGGCAAGTGAGCAGTTCTTC. Protein product: CASFGQGASEQFF.

This sequence joins TRBV27 and TRBJ2-7; possibly TRBD2 for D (5 bases). Trimming stripped 3 bases from V and 6 bases from J, with 9 bases between. The CDR3 runs to 12 residues. The germline gives CDR1 MNHEY, CDR2 SMNVEV (reference sequence). CDR3 protein: CASSFLGSEQYF. CDR3 DNA sequence: TGTGCCAGCAGTTTTTTAGGGAGCGAGCAGTACTTC.